A selection of T cell receptor beta chains follows, all from one sample in a study of blood T cell repertoires in COVID-19. TCRdb's table, derived via immunoSEQ multiplex PCR, lists solely in-frame clones and lacks some. The sample consists of 55,000 to 65,000 clones, around 90% of them appearing once. The source material was peripheral blood. These receptors originate from a man between 60 and 70 years old with acute or convalescent COVID-19. The CDR3 runs from the conserved cysteine through the conserved F or W. D genes are given only for firm matches. Part of the rows lack a size; the others show once, few, many or a class for expanded clones.

j_gene | abundance | v_gene | d_gene | CDR3aa | CDR3nt
TRBJ1-2 | . | TRBV3-1/TRBV3-2 | . | CASSQVPGTPVGYTF | TGTGCCAGCAGCCAAGTTCCGGGAACGCCCGTGGGCTACACCTTC
TRBJ2-2 | . | TRBV9 | TRBD1 | CASRGTGTGELFF | TGTGCCAGCAGAGGGACAGGGACCGGGGAGCTGTTTTTT
TRBJ2-1 | . | TRBV6-2/TRBV6-3 | . | CASSSSPGLSNNEQFF | TGTGCCAGCAGTTCCTCCCCGGGACTCTCTAACAATGAGCAGTTCTTC
TRBJ1-3 | . | TRBV15 | . | CATAGSSGNTIYF | TGTGCCACCGCGGGCAGCTCTGGAAACACCATATATTTT
TRBJ1-6 | . | TRBV5-8 | . | CASSLVPESSYNSPLHF | TGTGCCAGCAGCTTGGTTCCGGAGAGCTCCTATAATTCACCCCTCCACTTT
TRBJ2-1 | . | TRBV7-9 | TRBD2 | CASSSLLSSGAYNEQFF | TGTGCCAGCAGCTCCCTCCTCTCTAGCGGAGCCTACAATGAGCAGTTCTTC
TRBJ2-1 | . | TRBV29-1 | . | CSVEGDSGYYNEQFF | TGCAGCGTTGAAGGGGATAGCGGATACTACAATGAGCAGTTCTTC
TRBJ1-4 | few | TRBV28 | TRBD1 | CATPVRAPGQGVRVKEEKLFF | TGTGCCACGCCTGTCCGCGCGCCTGGACAGGGCGTTAGAGTAAAAGAGGAAAAACTGTTTTTT
TRBJ1-2 | . | TRBV6-6 | . | CASSFQGLEGYTF | TGTGCCAGCAGTTTCCAGGGGTTGGAGGGCTACACCTTC
TRBJ2-7 | few | TRBV6-5 | . | CASSRDWGSYEQYF | TGTGCCAGCAGTAGGGACTGGGGGTCCTACGAGCAGTACTTC
TRBJ1-1 | . | TRBV6-6 | . | CASRGGTSAAEAFF | TGTGCCAGCAGGGGCGGGACCTCCGCCGCTGAAGCTTTCTTT
TRBJ1-1 | . | TRBV11-2 | TRBD1 | CASSLVPLLTGGTEAFF | TGTGCCAGCAGCTTAGTACCCCTTTTGACAGGGGGCACTGAAGCTTTCTTT
TRBJ2-3 | once | TRBV5-5 | TRBD1 | CASSWSTGVEGTDTQYF | TGTGCCAGCAGCTGGTCTACAGGGGTGGAGGGCACAGATACGCAGTATTTT
TRBJ1-1 | . | TRBV19 | . | CASSTLNTGNTEAFF | TGTGCCAGTAGTACTCTAAACACGGGGAACACTGAAGCTTTCTTT
TRBJ2-7 | . | TRBV5-6 | TRBD2 | CASSLKGTTNYEQYF | TGTGCCAGCAGCTTAAAAGGGACTACCAACTACGAGCAGTACTTC
TRBJ2-3 | . | TRBV27 | TRBD1 | CASSSNRGLRDTQYF | TGTGCCAGCAGTTCGAACAGGGGGCTTAGAGATACGCAGTATTTT
TRBJ2-3 | . | TRBV6-2/TRBV6-3 | TRBD1 | CASSYRDRSTDTQYF | TGTGCCAGCAGTTACCGGGACAGGAGCACAGATACGCAGTATTTT
TRBJ1-1 | . | TRBV19 | TRBD1 | CASSPTDRESTEAFF | TGTGCCAGTAGTCCGACGGACAGGGAGTCCACTGAAGCTTTCTTT
TRBJ2-2 | . | TRBV27 | TRBD1 | CASSLGRGYTGELFF | TGTGCCAGCAGTTTGGGCAGGGGGTACACCGGGGAGCTGTTTTTT
TRBJ2-1 | . | TRBV6-5 | TRBD1 | CASRRDRGLNEQFF | TGTGCCAGCAGGCGGGACAGGGGCCTCAATGAGCAGTTCTTC
TRBJ2-2 | . | TRBV7-3 | . | CASSFSGINTGELFF | TGTGCCAGCAGCTTTTCGGGGATTAACACCGGGGAGCTGTTTTTT
TRBJ1-5 | . | TRBV19 | TRBD1 | CASSPRGQGKPQHF | TGTGCCAGTAGTCCCCGGGGACAGGGAAAGCCCCAGCATTTT
TRBJ2-5 | . | TRBV7-8 | . | CASSWTVQETQYF | TGTGCCAGCAGCTGGACAGTCCAAGAGACCCAGTACTTC
TRBJ2-5 | . | TRBV19 | . | CASSIYREAETQYF | TGTGCCAGTAGTATATACAGGGAAGCGGAGACCCAGTACTTC
TRBJ1-5 | . | TRBV7-6 | . | CASSLTVMGGGPPLSNQPQHF | TGTGCCAGCAGCTTAACAGTTATGGGGGGAGGGCCACCCCTGAGCAATCAGCCCCAGCATTTT
TRBJ2-5 | . | TRBV7-3 | TRBD1 | CASSGTGRGETQYF | TGTGCCAGCAGCGGGACAGGGCGGGGGGAGACCCAGTACTTC
TRBJ2-5 | . | TRBV6-1 | TRBD2 | CASSRGEETQYF | TGTGCCAGCAGTCGGGGGGAAGAGACCCAGTACTTC